Listed below are T cell receptor beta chains from one sample, sequenced in a study of blood T cell repertoires in COVID-19. Profiled with immunoSEQ multiplex PCR; TCRdb holds only in-frame clones, not every one. The table includes around 180,000 clones, about nine tenths detected once. Source material: peripheral blood. The receptors were sampled from a man aged 55-75 years with acute or convalescent COVID-19. CDR3s include the opening cysteine and the closing phenylalanine or tryptophan. D genes are given only for firm matches. Size is omitted from some rows. Given values are once, few, many or a class for expanded clones.

>TRBV5-1|NA|TRBJ1-1|NA
TGCGCCAGCAGCCGTACGGCCGGGGGGGCTGAAGCTTTCTTT
CASSRTAGGAEAFF
>TRBV7-3|NA|TRBJ2-7|TRBD1
TGTGCCAGCAGCCCCGCCGGGACAGGGGGCTCCTACGAGCAGTACTTC
CASSPAGTGGSYEQYF
>TRBV27|NA|TRBJ1-1|NA
TGTGCCAGCGTACTTCAACCAGGTGGCGTTTTAGCTGAAGCTTTCTTT
CASVLQPGGVLAEAFF
>TRBV5-1|NA|TRBJ2-3|NA
TGCGCCAGCAGCTTGGGGGCTAGCGCAGATACGCAGTATTTT
CASSLGASADTQYF
>TRBV6-2/TRBV6-3|NA|TRBJ1-1|NA
TGTGCCAGCAGCCCTTGGACACCGAACACTGAAGCTTTCTTT
CASSPWTPNTEAFF
>TRBV15|NA|TRBJ1-1|NA
TGTGCCACCAGCAGAGGAGGCAGGAACACTGAAGCTTTCTTT
CATSRGGRNTEAFF
>TRBV9|NA|TRBJ1-6|NA
TGTGCCAGCAGCCTATCGGGATGGAGGGATTCACCCCTCCACTTT
CASSLSGWRDSPLHF
>TRBV11-2|NA|TRBJ1-3|NA
TGTGCCAGCAGCCCCCAGACAGGAAACACCATATATTTT
CASSPQTGNTIYF
>TRBV14|NA|TRBJ2-4|TRBD2
TGTGCCAGCAGCCAATCGGGACTATTACAGGCCAAAAACATTCAGTACTTC
CASSQSGLLQAKNIQYF
>TRBV7-3|NA|TRBJ2-1|TRBD2
TGTGCCAGCAGCTTGGTAGCGGGAGATGAGCAGTTCTTC
CASSLVAGDEQFF
>TRBV6-5|NA|TRBJ1-1|NA
TGTGCCAGCAGCATAACATGGAACACTGAAGCTTTCTTT
CASSITWNTEAFF
>TRBV30|NA|TRBJ1-5|NA
TGTGCCTGGAGTGGCCGGACAGTCAATCAGCCCCAGCATTTT
CAWSGRTVNQPQHF
>TRBV19|NA|TRBJ2-4|TRBD1
TGTGCCAGTAGGCCTACAGGGGGCGAGAATCGGTACTTC
CASRPTGGENRYF
>TRBV11-3|NA|TRBJ2-1|TRBD2
TGTGCCAGCAGCTCGACTAGCGTTGACAATGAGCAGTTCTTC
CASSSTSVDNEQFF
>TRBV4-1|NA|TRBJ2-2|TRBD1
TGCGCCAGCAGCGACCGGGACAGCAACACCGGGGAGCTGTTTTTT
CASSDRDSNTGELFF
>TRBV11-3|NA|TRBJ1-2|NA
TGTGCCAGCACCATGGGGGGGGACGGCTACACCTTC
CASTMGGDGYTF
>TRBV27|once|TRBJ1-2|NA
TGTGCCAGCAGACCGGATGGGGGGGTATATGGCTACACCTTC
CASRPDGGVYGYTF
>TRBV19|NA|TRBJ1-1|NA
TGTGCCAGTATGGTTGCGGGGGACACTGAAGCTTTCTTT
CASMVAGDTEAFF
>TRBV2|few|TRBJ2-7|TRBD1
TGTGCCAGCAGTGGCGACAGGGTGGGCGAGCAGTACTTC
CASSGDRVGEQYF
>TRBV10-3|few|TRBJ1-1|NA
TGTGCCATCAGCGGTGGGGCGGACACTGAAGCTTTCTTT
CAISGGADTEAFF
>TRBV21-1|NA|TRBJ1-3|NA
TGTGCCAGCAGCAAAGGGAGGTTTGGAAACACCATATATTTT
CASSKGRFGNTIYF
>TRBV11-1|NA|TRBJ2-7|TRBD1
TGTGCCAGCAGCTCGTGGGGACAGGGGGATTACGAGCAGTACTTC
CASSSWGQGDYEQYF
>TRBV19|NA|TRBJ2-1|NA
TGTGCCAGTAGTATGGGGCGGGGTGTCCTCAATGAGCAGTTCTTC
CASSMGRGVLNEQFF
>TRBV27|NA|TRBJ1-1|NA
TGTGCCAGCAGTTCATCCAGCGCCTACACTGAAGCTTTCTTT
CASSSSSAYTEAFF
>TRBV19|NA|TRBJ1-1|NA
TGTGCCAGTAGTCCGGACCAGGGATTAGTTACTGAAGCTTTCTTT
CASSPDQGLVTEAFF
>TRBV9|NA|TRBJ2-3|TRBD2
TGTGCCAGCAGCGTAGAACGGCGGGGGGCCACAGATACGCAGTATTTT
CASSVERRGATDTQYF
>TRBV5-1|NA|TRBJ1-2|NA
TGCGCCAGCAGCTTTTCGGGGGTGGGTTATGGCTACACCTTC
CASSFSGVGYGYTF
>TRBV11-2|once|TRBJ2-2|TRBD1
TGTGCCAGCAGCCTAGACAGGGTTGGGACCGGGGAGCTGTTTTTT
CASSLDRVGTGELFF
>TRBV10-1|NA|TRBJ2-3|NA
TGCGCCAGCAGTGAGTCTAGGAGTCCGACTAGCACAGATACGCAGTATTTT
CASSESRSPTSTDTQYF
>TRBV10-3|NA|TRBJ2-3|TRBD2
TGTGCCATCAGTGACCCCCGTGTTAGCGGGAGACCAGATACGCAGTATTTT
CAISDPRVSGRPDTQYF
>TRBV9|few|TRBJ1-4|TRBD1
TGTGCCAGCAGCGCGGGACAGGGGAGTGAAAAACTGTTTTTT
CASSAGQGSEKLFF
>TRBV13|NA|TRBJ2-5|NA
TGTGCCAGCAGCTCTGGGCAAACCGCGTACCAAGAGACCCAGTACTTC
CASSSGQTAYQETQYF
>TRBV27|NA|TRBJ1-2|TRBD1
TGTGCCAGCAGCCGGGACAGGGGGGCCTCTAACTATGGCTACACCTTC
CASSRDRGASNYGYTF
>TRBV7-8|NA|TRBJ1-3|NA
TGTGCCAGCAGCCTACTTGTCAGCAATGAGGACACCATATATTTT
CASSLLVSNEDTIYF
>TRBV4-2|once|TRBJ1-1|NA
TGTGCCAGCAGCCCCTTTGGACATAACACTGAAGCTTTCTTT
CASSPFGHNTEAFF
>TRBV4-3|NA|TRBJ2-6|TRBD1
TGCGCCAGCAGCCAAGATCCTGGACAGGCAAACTCTGGGGCCAACGTCCTGACTTTC
CASSQDPGQANSGANVLTF
>TRBV19|NA|TRBJ1-2|TRBD1
TGTGCCAGTGGGGACAGTCTAAACTATGGCTACACCTTC
CASGDSLNYGYTF
>TRBV3-1/TRBV3-2|NA|TRBJ2-3|TRBD1
TGTGCCAGCAATCGTCAGGGGGCAGGAGATACGCAGTATTTT
CASNRQGAGDTQYF
>TRBV3-1/TRBV3-2|NA|TRBJ2-4|NA
TGTGCCAGCAGCCAAGGGACAGATTTAAACATTCAGTACTTC
CASSQGTDLNIQYF
>TRBV10-1|NA|TRBJ1-1|NA
TGCGCCAGCAGTGAGTCGAGGCGGGGGGCGCGGAGGACAGCTTTCTTT
CASSESRRGARRTAFF
>TRBV6-5|NA|TRBJ1-5|NA
TGTGCCAGCAGCTCCGACAGAAATAGCAATCAGCCCCAGCATTTT
CASSSDRNSNQPQHF
>TRBV5-5|NA|TRBJ1-1|TRBD1
TGTGCCAGCAGCTTTGACAGGGGGCGAACTGAAGCTTTCTTT
CASSFDRGRTEAFF
>TRBV5-4|NA|TRBJ1-3|NA
TGTGCCAGCAGCTTGGATCGAGAGGTATATTTT
CASSLDREVYF
>TRBV5-1|NA|TRBJ2-1|TRBD2
TGCGCCAGCAGCTCAAGAGGGGGGCTAGCGGGAGTGCGGGAGCAGTTCTTC
CASSSRGGLAGVREQFF
>TRBV19|NA|TRBJ1-6|NA
TGTGCCAGTAGTAGCTACAATTCACCCCTCCACTTT
CASSSYNSPLHF
>TRBV2|NA|TRBJ2-7|NA
TGTGCCAGCAGGTTCCTAGCGAACTCCTACGAGCAGTACTTC
CASRFLANSYEQYF
>TRBV11-2|NA|TRBJ2-5|TRBD2
TGTGCCAGCAGCCCAGAGGGGGGACTAGCTTCCCGGGAGACCCAGTACTTC
CASSPEGGLASRETQYF
>TRBV27|few|TRBJ2-7|TRBD1
TGTGCCAGCAGTTTGCCTACCCCGGGACAGGGAGGGGACGAGCAGTACTTC
CASSLPTPGQGGDEQYF
>TRBV5-4|NA|TRBJ2-7|TRBD2
TGTGCCAGCAGCCCCCGGAAAGCGGGAGGGTACGAGCAGTACTTC
CASSPRKAGGYEQYF
>TRBV19|NA|TRBJ1-5|NA
TGTGCCAGTAGGGATCAGGGTAATAGCAATCAGCCCCAGCATTTT
CASRDQGNSNQPQHF
>TRBV29-1|NA|TRBJ2-5|NA
TGCAGCGTTGAGAGGGGGCAAGAGACCCAGTACTTC
CSVERGQETQYF
>TRBV9|NA|TRBJ1-2|TRBD1
TGTGCCAGCAGCCCCAGACAGGGCGGTGGCTACACCTTC
CASSPRQGGGYTF
>TRBV6-1|once|TRBJ2-7|TRBD2
TGTGCCAGCAGTCAGGCAGCGGGATTATACGAGCAGTACTTC
CASSQAAGLYEQYF
>TRBV19|NA|TRBJ2-2|TRBD2
TGTGCCAGTAAGGGTGGGGCTAGCGGGGACACCGGGGAGCTGTTTTTT
CASKGGASGDTGELFF
>TRBV6-5|NA|TRBJ2-2|TRBD1
TGTGCCAGCGGCGGACAGGTTAACACCGGGGAGCTGTTTTTT
CASGGQVNTGELFF
>TRBV2|NA|TRBJ1-1|NA
TGTGCCAGCAGTGTTGGCAGGGCGAACACTGAAGCTTTCTTT
CASSVGRANTEAFF
>TRBV7-9|NA|TRBJ2-4|TRBD1
TGTGCCAGCAGCCCCGGGACAGTTAAAAACATTCAGTACTTC
CASSPGTVKNIQYF
>TRBV27|NA|TRBJ1-1|NA
TGTGCCAGCAGTTTATACGGGGGGGTCACCCCGAACACTGAAGCTTTCTTT
CASSLYGGVTPNTEAFF
>TRBV6-5|NA|TRBJ2-5|NA
TGTGCCAGCACCGAGGACCCGGAGGGGGAGACCCAGTACTTC
CASTEDPEGETQYF